The clone carrying this T cell receptor (beta chain) was seen just once. This specimen comes from a study of cytomegalovirus exposure and HLA in healthy donors. The V end lost 2 bases, the J end lost 4 bases, and 3 bases lay between the germline ends. The germline gives CDR1 DFQATT, CDR2 SNEGSKA (reference sequence). This CDR3 is 11 amino acids long. Vbeta (60) and Jbeta (13) primers were used in the PCR. TCRdb's copy holds only in-frame clones and misses some; the assay was immunoSEQ multiplex PCR. The sample shows approximately 140,000 clones, around 73% of them seen only once. The TCR comes from a woman between 18 and 29 years old in good health and CMV-seronegative. The sequenced material came from PBMCs. V is TRBV20-1 and J is TRBJ2-1; no reliable D call. CDR3 amino acids: CSARPYNEQFF. For the CDR3, the DNA is TGCAGTGCTAGACCTTACAATGAGCAGTTCTTC.